Listed below are T cell receptor beta chains from one sample, sequenced in a study of graft-versus-host responses after intestinal transplantation. The protocol was immunoSEQ multiplex PCR, while the TCRdb copy is restricted to in-frame clones and leaves out a portion. The table records 20,000 to 25,000 clones, about 45% of them present only once. The source material was alloreactive CD8+ T cells from a mixed lymphocyte reaction culture, sampled before transplantation. The receptors stem from a human patient who was an organ donor for intestinal transplantation. Each CDR3 is given with its conserved first and last residue. The D gene is left open where the match is weak. Part of the rows lack a size; the others show once, few, many or a class for expanded clones.

V gene: TRBV5-6; clone size: few; D gene: TRBD1; J gene: TRBJ1-5; CDR3 DNA: TGTGCCAGCAGCTTGGGACAGGGTCAGCCCCAGCATTTT; CDR3 protein: CASSLGQGQPQHF
V gene: TRBV6-9; clone size: -; D gene: TRBD2; J gene: TRBJ2-3; CDR3 DNA: TGTGCCAGCAGTTGGACTAGCGGGAGGGCAGATACGCAGTATTTT; CDR3 protein: CASSWTSGRADTQYF
V gene: TRBV20-1; clone size: -; D gene: -; J gene: TRBJ2-7; CDR3 DNA: TGCAGTGCTGCAGCCCCCTACGAGCAGTACTTC; CDR3 protein: CSAAAPYEQYF
V gene: TRBV5-1; clone size: -; D gene: -; J gene: TRBJ2-5; CDR3 DNA: TGCGCCAGCAGCCCGGGGGAGACCCAGTACTTC; CDR3 protein: CASSPGETQYF
V gene: TRBV28; clone size: -; D gene: TRBD2; J gene: TRBJ2-2; CDR3 DNA: TGTGCCAGCAGTAGCGGGATACCCGGGGAGCTGTTTTTT; CDR3 protein: CASSSGIPGELFF
V gene: TRBV18; clone size: -; D gene: -; J gene: TRBJ2-3; CDR3 DNA: TGTGCCAGCTCACAACTCAGGGACCACCCGGGCACAGATACGCAGTATTTT; CDR3 protein: CASSQLRDHPGTDTQYF
V gene: TRBV4-2; clone size: medium-sized; D gene: -; J gene: TRBJ1-2; CDR3 DNA: TGTGCCAGCAGCCAAGAGCCCTATGGCTACACCTTC; CDR3 protein: CASSQEPYGYTF
V gene: TRBV6-1; clone size: -; D gene: -; J gene: TRBJ2-2; CDR3 DNA: TGTGCCAGCACTACGACTGCCGCAGTTGCCGGGGAGCTGTTTTTT; CDR3 protein: CASTTTAAVAGELFF
V gene: TRBV6-6; clone size: -; D gene: -; J gene: TRBJ2-2; CDR3 DNA: TGTGCCAGCAGTTATGGCACCGGGGAGCTGTTTTTT; CDR3 protein: CASSYGTGELFF
V gene: TRBV4-1; clone size: once; D gene: -; J gene: TRBJ2-3; CDR3 DNA: TGCGCCAGCAGCCCGGATAGCGGCGACACAGATACGCAGTATTTT; CDR3 protein: CASSPDSGDTDTQYF
V gene: TRBV5-1; clone size: -; D gene: -; J gene: TRBJ1-2; CDR3 DNA: TGCGCCAGCCCACAGCAAGGCAGTGGCTACACCTTC; CDR3 protein: CASPQQGSGYTF
V gene: TRBV27; clone size: once; D gene: -; J gene: TRBJ2-5; CDR3 DNA: TGTGCCAGCAGTTTATTAGCCCAGACTGGGTACCAAGAGACCCAGTACTTC; CDR3 protein: CASSLLAQTGYQETQYF
V gene: TRBV6-5; clone size: medium-sized; D gene: -; J gene: TRBJ1-1; CDR3 DNA: TGTGCCAGCAGCTTTACTAGCGTGGACACTGAAGCTTTCTTT; CDR3 protein: CASSFTSVDTEAFF
V gene: TRBV7-9; clone size: few; D gene: TRBD2; J gene: TRBJ2-1; CDR3 DNA: TGTGCCAGCAGCCGACCGGGACTAAATTACAATGAGCAGTTCTTC; CDR3 protein: CASSRPGLNYNEQFF
V gene: TRBV7-9; clone size: -; D gene: -; J gene: TRBJ2-1; CDR3 DNA: TGTGCCAGCAGCTTTGAGAGTTACAATGAGCAGTTCTTC; CDR3 protein: CASSFESYNEQFF
V gene: TRBV7-9; clone size: -; D gene: -; J gene: TRBJ2-1; CDR3 DNA: TGTGCCAGCAGCGGGGAGGGGGAACCGGCAGATGAGCAGTTCTTC; CDR3 protein: CASSGEGEPADEQFF
V gene: TRBV6-5; clone size: -; D gene: TRBD2; J gene: TRBJ2-1; CDR3 DNA: TGTGCCAGCAGCTATCGACTAGCGGGAGGGCCGGGGCAGTTCTTC; CDR3 protein: CASSYRLAGGPGQFF
V gene: TRBV20-1; clone size: -; D gene: -; J gene: TRBJ2-1; CDR3 DNA: TGCAGTGCTGCCCTGGAAGGTGAGCAGTTCTTC; CDR3 protein: CSAALEGEQFF
V gene: TRBV19; clone size: medium-sized; D gene: TRBD2; J gene: TRBJ2-7; CDR3 DNA: TGTGCCAGTAGTTTCACTAGCGGTTACTCCTACGAGCAGTACTTC; CDR3 protein: CASSFTSGYSYEQYF
V gene: TRBV7-9; clone size: -; D gene: -; J gene: TRBJ2-7; CDR3 DNA: TGTGCCAGCAGCTCAACCCTCCGTCCCCCAGGCTACGAGCAGTACTTC; CDR3 protein: CASSSTLRPPGYEQYF
V gene: TRBV6-6; clone size: once; D gene: TRBD2; J gene: TRBJ2-7; CDR3 DNA: TGTGCCAGCAGTATGGGACTAGTGGGCGAGCAGTACTTC; CDR3 protein: CASSMGLVGEQYF
V gene: TRBV7-9; clone size: -; D gene: -; J gene: TRBJ2-7; CDR3 DNA: TGTGCCAGCAGCTTCCCAAGCTCCTACGAGCAGTACTTC; CDR3 protein: CASSFPSSYEQYF
V gene: TRBV4-1; clone size: medium-sized; D gene: -; J gene: TRBJ2-7; CDR3 DNA: TGCGCCAGCAGCCAAGACAGGGGGGCTTCCTACGAGCAGTACTTC; CDR3 protein: CASSQDRGASYEQYF
V gene: TRBV19; clone size: medium-sized; D gene: -; J gene: TRBJ2-1; CDR3 DNA: TGTGCCAGTAGCCCTGGGGGGAGTTCCTACAATGAGCAGTTCTTC; CDR3 protein: CASSPGGSSYNEQFF
V gene: TRBV14; clone size: -; D gene: -; J gene: TRBJ2-7; CDR3 DNA: TGTGCCACCCGGACCGCTTACTCCTACGAGCAGTACTTC; CDR3 protein: CATRTAYSYEQYF
V gene: TRBV7-6; clone size: -; D gene: TRBD2; J gene: TRBJ2-1; CDR3 DNA: TGTGCCAGCAGCGTACTAGCGGGAGGGTTCAATGAGCAGTTCTTC; CDR3 protein: CASSVLAGGFNEQFF
V gene: TRBV6-6; clone size: once; D gene: -; J gene: TRBJ2-7; CDR3 DNA: TGTGCCAGCAGCCCCCGAAAGCCGAGGGAGCAGTACTTC; CDR3 protein: CASSPRKPREQYF
V gene: TRBV21-1; clone size: -; D gene: -; J gene: TRBJ2-7; CDR3 DNA: TGTGCCAGCAGCAAAGCAAGGAGGGAACGGGACCCTTACGAGCAGTACTTC; CDR3 protein: CASSKARRERDPYEQYF
V gene: TRBV7-6; clone size: medium-sized; D gene: TRBD2; J gene: TRBJ2-7; CDR3 DNA: TGTGCCAGCAGCCCATTTGGGACTAGCGGGAGTTACGAGCAGTACTTC; CDR3 protein: CASSPFGTSGSYEQYF
V gene: TRBV6-6; clone size: -; D gene: -; J gene: TRBJ2-1; CDR3 DNA: TGTGCCAGCAGTTATGGTACGAATGAGCAGTTCTTC; CDR3 protein: CASSYGTNEQFF
V gene: TRBV5-4; clone size: -; D gene: -; J gene: TRBJ2-1; CDR3 DNA: TGTGCCAGCAGCTTGAGCGGCAGGCTGGATGAGCAGTTCTTC; CDR3 protein: CASSLSGRLDEQFF
V gene: TRBV9; clone size: -; D gene: -; J gene: TRBJ2-3; CDR3 DNA: TGTGCCAGCAGCGTCGAGGTTTACACAGATACGCAGTATTTT; CDR3 protein: CASSVEVYTDTQYF
V gene: TRBV4-3; clone size: few; D gene: TRBD1; J gene: TRBJ2-2; CDR3 DNA: TGCGCCAGCAGCCACATACAGGGGGCCGGGGAGCTGTTTTTT; CDR3 protein: CASSHIQGAGELFF
V gene: TRBV12-5; clone size: -; D gene: -; J gene: TRBJ2-5; CDR3 DNA: TGTGCTAGTCCTGGGCATCCCCAGTACTTC; CDR3 protein: CASPGHPQYF
V gene: TRBV25-1; clone size: -; D gene: -; J gene: TRBJ2-7; CDR3 DNA: TGTGCCAGCATCTCGGGTCAAAAAACCTACGAGCAGTACTTC; CDR3 protein: CASISGQKTYEQYF
V gene: TRBV6-5; clone size: few; D gene: -; J gene: TRBJ2-3; CDR3 DNA: TGTGCCAGCAGTTACGGGTTCACAGATACGCAGTATTTT; CDR3 protein: CASSYGFTDTQYF
V gene: TRBV6-1; clone size: few; D gene: TRBD2; J gene: TRBJ2-3; CDR3 DNA: TGTGCCAGCAGAACACGCCTAGCGGAGACAGATACGCAGTATTTT; CDR3 protein: CASRTRLAETDTQYF
V gene: TRBV6-5; clone size: few; D gene: TRBD1; J gene: TRBJ1-2; CDR3 DNA: TGTGCCAGCACATCGGACAGGGAGGACCTATATGGCTACACCTTC; CDR3 protein: CASTSDREDLYGYTF
V gene: TRBV6-6; clone size: -; D gene: -; J gene: TRBJ2-7; CDR3 DNA: TGTGCCAGCAGTTTACAGGGTGAAGAGCAGTACTTC; CDR3 protein: CASSLQGEEQYF
V gene: TRBV15; clone size: -; D gene: TRBD1; J gene: TRBJ1-2; CDR3 DNA: TGTGCCACCAGGAGGACAGGGATGATCCTCAGCTATGGCTACACCTTC; CDR3 protein: CATRRTGMILSYGYTF
V gene: TRBV4-2; clone size: -; D gene: -; J gene: TRBJ2-3; CDR3 DNA: TGTGCCAGCAGCCAAGAACCCGGGAGTTGGGGAGATACGCAGTATTTT; CDR3 protein: CASSQEPGSWGDTQYF
V gene: TRBV7-9; clone size: -; D gene: -; J gene: TRBJ2-3; CDR3 DNA: TGTGCCAGCAGCTCGACAACCCGCACAGATACGCAGTATTTT; CDR3 protein: CASSSTTRTDTQYF
V gene: TRBV4-1; clone size: -; D gene: TRBD2; J gene: TRBJ2-1; CDR3 DNA: TGCGCCAGCAGCCAAGATCGACTAGCAATTAGAGGTGAGCAGTTCTTC; CDR3 protein: CASSQDRLAIRGEQFF